These T cell receptor beta chains were read from a single sample in a study of blood T cell repertoires in COVID-19. Profiling relied on immunoSEQ multiplex PCR, and the TCRdb table lists in-frame clones only, not all of them. Of 30,000 to 35,000 clones listed, less than 85% are singletons. The specimen sequenced was peripheral blood. These receptors were collected from a human donor with acute or convalescent COVID-19. The donor label of this sample is uncertain. CDR3s include the opening cysteine and the closing phenylalanine or tryptophan. The D gene is left open where the match is weak. Clone size is shown for a subset of rows, as once, few, many or a class of expanded clone.

>once|TRBD1|TRBV10-2|TRBJ1-4
CASKGAEVWEKLFF
TGCGCCAGCAAGGGGGCGGAGGTATGGGAAAAACTGTTTTTT
>NA|TRBD1|TRBV7-9|TRBJ1-1
CASSLGGTGSEAFF
TGTGCCAGCAGCTTAGGCGGGACAGGGTCTGAAGCTTTCTTT
>NA|NA|TRBV6-2/TRBV6-3|TRBJ1-1
CASSYPAGLLNTEAFF
TGTGCCAGCAGTTACCCGGCAGGGTTATTGAACACTGAAGCTTTCTTT
>NA|TRBD2|TRBV9|TRBJ2-7
CASSVAPSGIYEQYF
TGTGCCAGCAGCGTAGCGCCTAGCGGGATCTACGAGCAGTACTTC
>once|TRBD1|TRBV7-2|TRBJ1-5
CASSPEQGLNQPQHF
TGTGCCAGCAGCCCCGAACAGGGGCTCAATCAGCCCCAGCATTTT
>NA|NA|TRBV7-3|TRBJ1-1
CASSQGNTEAFF
TGTGCCAGCAGCCAGGGGAACACTGAAGCTTTCTTT
>NA|TRBD2|TRBV5-1|TRBJ2-1
CASSLGGRGVDEQFF
TGCGCCAGCAGCTTAGGCGGGAGGGGAGTGGATGAGCAGTTCTTC
>NA|TRBD1|TRBV4-3|TRBJ1-1
CASSQYYQGAGEAFF
TGCGCCAGCAGCCAATATTATCAGGGGGCCGGTGAAGCTTTCTTT
>NA|NA|TRBV28|TRBJ2-5
CASSLLGGGQETQYF
TGTGCCAGCAGTTTATTGGGAGGTGGACAAGAGACCCAGTACTTC
>NA|TRBD2|TRBV7-2|TRBJ2-7
CASGLAGGPLEQYF
TGTGCCAGCGGACTAGCGGGAGGGCCGCTCGAGCAGTACTTC
>NA|TRBD2|TRBV12-3/TRBV12-4|TRBJ2-1
CASVAGAGVGQFF
TGTGCCAGCGTAGCGGGAGCAGGGGTCGGGCAGTTCTTC
>NA|TRBD2|TRBV6-5|TRBJ2-5
CAVQSAGDDETQYF
TGTGCCGTTCAATCCGCGGGGGATGACGAGACCCAGTACTTC
>NA|TRBD1|TRBV3-1/TRBV3-2|TRBJ1-6
CASSQQGTAGNSPLHF
TGTGCCAGCAGCCAGCAGGGGACAGCAGGTAATTCACCCCTCCACTTT
>NA|TRBD1|TRBV28|TRBJ2-7
CASMTGGASYEQYF
TGTGCCAGCATGACAGGGGGCGCATCCTACGAGCAGTACTTC
>NA|NA|TRBV11-2|TRBJ2-1
CASSSAQYNEQFF
TGTGCCAGCAGCTCCGCCCAGTACAATGAGCAGTTCTTC
>medium-sized|TRBD1|TRBV3-1/TRBV3-2|TRBJ2-1
CASSPDNFRGPPLNEQFF
TGTGCCAGCAGCCCCGACAACTTCAGGGGGCCCCCGTTGAATGAGCAGTTCTTC
>NA|NA|TRBV7-2|TRBJ2-5
CASSSQGLPQETQYF
TGTGCCAGCAGCTCCCAAGGACTGCCCCAAGAGACCCAGTACTTC
>few|TRBD2|TRBV9|TRBJ2-1
CASSVGLAGGPYEQFF
TGTGCCAGCAGCGTCGGACTAGCGGGGGGGCCTTATGAGCAGTTCTTC
>NA|NA|TRBV21-1|TRBJ1-1
CASSKAVYRSEAFF
TGTGCCAGCAGCAAAGCGGTGTACAGGTCTGAAGCTTTCTTT
>NA|TRBD1|TRBV29-1|TRBJ2-5
CSVQQPGQGSYF
TGCAGCGTTCAACAACCGGGACAGGGATCGTACTTC
>NA|NA|TRBV25-1|TRBJ1-4
CASSEGGHLEKLFF
TGTGCCAGCAGTGAGGGGGGGCACCTTGAAAAACTGTTTTTT
>NA|NA|TRBV19|TRBJ1-2
CASRSYGYTF
TGTGCCAGTAGATCATATGGCTACACCTTC
>NA|NA|TRBV7-2|TRBJ1-2
CASSLTGEAAYGYTF
TGTGCCAGCAGCTTGACGGGGGAGGCAGCCTATGGCTACACCTTC
>NA|TRBD1|TRBV11-2|TRBJ1-6
CASSFQGQGARNSPLHF
TGTGCCAGCAGCTTCCAAGGGCAGGGGGCGCGCAATTCACCCCTCCACTTT
>few|TRBD2|TRBV5-6|TRBJ2-1
CASSAGLAGGEQFF
TGTGCCAGCAGCGCCGGACTAGCGGGAGGGGAGCAGTTCTTC
>NA|TRBD2|TRBV24-1|TRBJ2-7
CATSERELGEQYF
TGTGCCACCAGTGAGCGGGAGCTGGGCGAGCAGTACTTC
>NA|TRBD1|TRBV2|TRBJ1-1
CASSKEGTDNTEAFF
TGTGCCAGCAGTAAGGAGGGGACAGACAACACTGAAGCTTTCTTT
>NA|NA|TRBV18|TRBJ1-2
CASSPSSVNVQYGYTF
TGTGCCAGCTCACCGTCCTCAGTCAATGTTCAATATGGCTACACCTTC
>NA|NA|TRBV7-5|TRBJ2-1
CARSLTPGGRNEQFF
TGTGCCAGAAGCTTAACACCGGGGGGGCGGAATGAACAGTTCTTC
>NA|NA|TRBV7-8|TRBJ2-3
CASSLGGRTSTDTQYF
TGTGCCAGCAGCTTAGGAGGAAGGACTAGCACAGATACGCAGTATTTT
>NA|TRBD1|TRBV10-3|TRBJ1-4
CAISVDRGSGKLFF
TGTGCCATCAGTGTTGACAGGGGATCGGGAAAACTGTTTTTT
>NA|NA|TRBV7-6|TRBJ1-5
CASSPQQDQPQHF
TGTGCCAGCAGCCCCCAGCAGGATCAGCCCCAGCATTTT
>NA|NA|TRBV3-1/TRBV3-2|TRBJ1-6
CASSQGGQYNSPLHF
TGTGCCAGCAGCCAAGGAGGACAGTATAATTCACCCCTCCACTTT
>NA|NA|TRBV27|TRBJ2-1
CASSRPGVNEQFF
TGTGCCAGCAGCCGTCCCGGAGTCAATGAGCAGTTCTTC
>few|TRBD1|TRBV3-1/TRBV3-2|TRBJ1-1
CASSQAGGAGTEAFF
TGTGCCAGCAGCCAAGCAGGGGGCGCGGGCACTGAAGCTTTCTTT
>NA|NA|TRBV5-1|TRBJ2-3
CASRSGPSTDTQYF
TGCGCCAGCAGGAGCGGCCCTAGCACAGATACGCAGTATTTT
>NA|NA|TRBV21-1|TRBJ1-1
CASSKPNRGQGTEAFF
TGTGCCAGCAGCAAACCGAACAGGGGGCAGGGCACTGAAGCTTTCTTT
>NA|TRBD1|TRBV5-4|TRBJ1-1
CASSLAGTGNTEAFF
TGTGCCAGCAGCTTGGCCGGGACAGGGAACACTGAAGCTTTCTTT
>NA|TRBD2|TRBV9|TRBJ2-7
CASSVEGEGSYEQYF
TGTGCCAGCAGCGTAGAAGGGGAGGGGTCCTACGAGCAGTACTTC
>once|NA|TRBV7-9|TRBJ2-7
CATTAPRVYEQYF
TGTGCCACCACCGCCCCACGGGTCTACGAGCAGTACTTC
>once|NA|TRBV29-1|TRBJ1-1
CSVEEQETNTEAFF
TGCAGCGTTGAAGAACAGGAGACGAACACTGAAGCTTTCTTT